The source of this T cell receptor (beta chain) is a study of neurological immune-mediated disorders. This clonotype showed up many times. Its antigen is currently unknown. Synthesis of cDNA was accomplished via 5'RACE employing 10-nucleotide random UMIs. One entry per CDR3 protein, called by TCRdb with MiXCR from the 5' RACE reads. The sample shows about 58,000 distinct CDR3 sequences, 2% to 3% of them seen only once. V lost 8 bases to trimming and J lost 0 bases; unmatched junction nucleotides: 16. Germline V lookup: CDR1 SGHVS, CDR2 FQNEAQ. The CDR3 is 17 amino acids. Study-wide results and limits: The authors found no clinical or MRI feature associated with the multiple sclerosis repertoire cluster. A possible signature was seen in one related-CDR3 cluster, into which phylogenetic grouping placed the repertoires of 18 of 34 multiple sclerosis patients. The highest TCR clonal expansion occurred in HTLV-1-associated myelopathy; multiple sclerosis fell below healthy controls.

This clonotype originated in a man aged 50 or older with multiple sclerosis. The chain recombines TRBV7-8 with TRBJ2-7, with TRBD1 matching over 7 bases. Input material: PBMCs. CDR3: CASYFSFDRALSYEQYF. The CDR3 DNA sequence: TGTGCCAGCTACTTCAGCTTCGACAGGGCCCTCTCCTACGAGCAGTACTTC. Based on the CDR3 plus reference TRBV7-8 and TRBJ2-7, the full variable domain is GAGVSQSPRYKVAKRGQDVALRCDPISGHVSLFWYQQALGQGPEFLTYFQNEAQLDKSGLPSDRFFAERPEGSVSTLKIQRTQQEDSAVYLCASYFSFDRALSYEQYFGPGTRLTVT.